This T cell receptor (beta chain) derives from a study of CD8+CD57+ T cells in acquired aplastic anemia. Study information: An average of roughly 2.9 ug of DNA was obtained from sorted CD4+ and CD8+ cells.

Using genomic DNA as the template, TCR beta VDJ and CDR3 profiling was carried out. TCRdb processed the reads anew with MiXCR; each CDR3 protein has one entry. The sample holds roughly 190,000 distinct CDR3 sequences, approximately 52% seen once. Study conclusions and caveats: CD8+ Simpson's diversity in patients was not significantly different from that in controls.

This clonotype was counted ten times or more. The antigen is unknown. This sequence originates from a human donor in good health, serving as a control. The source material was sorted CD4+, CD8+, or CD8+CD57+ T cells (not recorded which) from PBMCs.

The CDR3 loop reads CASSEGTGEGTQYF. CDR3 DNA sequence: TGTGCCAGCAGTGAAGGGACAGGGGAAGGGACCCAGTACTTC. The chain links TRBV2 to TRBJ2-5, with 9 bases that match TRBD1. After removal of 1 base from V and 7 bases from J, the junction contained 4 bases not matched to a gene. Germline values: CDR1 SNHLY, CDR2 FYNNEI. This CDR3 is built from 14 residues. Full variable domain (outside the CDR3, taken from reference TRBV2 and TRBJ2-5): EPEVTQTPSHQVTQMGQEVILRCVPISNHLYFYWYRQILGQKVEFLVSFYNNEISEKSEIFDDQFSVERPDGSNFTLKIRSTKLEDSAMYFCASSEGTGEGTQYFGPGTRLLVL.